This T cell receptor (beta chain) was identified in a study of CD8 T cells in ankylosing spondylitis. Study-wide results and caveats: A TCR beta motif of roughly 8 highly homologous variants appeared characteristic of ankylosing spondylitis blood.

The CDR3 spans 16 residues. V was cut by 2 bases and J by 5 bases, with 15 bases left in between. CDR1 and CDR2 (germline): SEHNR, FQNEAQ (reference sequence). This clonotype has just one count. What it binds is unknown. MiXCR, applied by TCRdb to the 5' RACE reads, yields one record per CDR3 protein. The sample holds under 850,000 distinct CDR3 sequences, around 20% seen once. Specimen: blood, either unsorted or a sorted T cell fraction (not recorded which). V and J are TRBV7-9 and TRBJ1-4; the D is unclear. This sequence was found in a male donor with ankylosing spondylitis. CDR3 nucleotides: TGTGCCAGCAGCTTATCTCCACGATCAAAAAATGAAAAACTGTTTTTT. Protein: CASSLSPRSKNEKLFF.